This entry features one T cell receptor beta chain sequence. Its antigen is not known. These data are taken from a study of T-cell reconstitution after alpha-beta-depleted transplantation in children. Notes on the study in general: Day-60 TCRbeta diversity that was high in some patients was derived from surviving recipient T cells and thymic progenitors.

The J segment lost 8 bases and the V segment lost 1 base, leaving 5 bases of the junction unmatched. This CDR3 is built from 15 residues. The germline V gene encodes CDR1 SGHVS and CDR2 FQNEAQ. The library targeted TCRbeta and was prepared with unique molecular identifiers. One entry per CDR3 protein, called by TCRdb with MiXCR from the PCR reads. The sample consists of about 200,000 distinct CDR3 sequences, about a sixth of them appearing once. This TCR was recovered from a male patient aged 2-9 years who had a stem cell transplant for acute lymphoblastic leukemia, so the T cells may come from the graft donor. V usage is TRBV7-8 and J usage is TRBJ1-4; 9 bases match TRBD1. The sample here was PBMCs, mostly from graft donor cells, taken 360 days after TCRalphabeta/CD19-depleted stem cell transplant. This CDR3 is CASSLVDRGWEKLFF. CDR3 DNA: TGTGCCAGCAGCTTAGTGGACAGGGGTTGGGAAAAACTGTTTTTT.